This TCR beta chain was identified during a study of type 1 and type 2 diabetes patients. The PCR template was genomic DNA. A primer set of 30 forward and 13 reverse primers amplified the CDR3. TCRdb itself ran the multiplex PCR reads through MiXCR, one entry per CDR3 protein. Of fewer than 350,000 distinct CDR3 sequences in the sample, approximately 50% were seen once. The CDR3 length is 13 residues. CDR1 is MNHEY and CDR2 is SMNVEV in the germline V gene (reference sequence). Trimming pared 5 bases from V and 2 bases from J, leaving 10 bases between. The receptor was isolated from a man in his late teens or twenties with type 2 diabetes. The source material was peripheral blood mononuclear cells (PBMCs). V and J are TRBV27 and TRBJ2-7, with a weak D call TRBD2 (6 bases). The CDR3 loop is CASSERVAYEQYF. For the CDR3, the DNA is TGTGCCAGCAGTGAGCGGGTAGCCTACGAGCAGTACTTC.